The rows below give T cell receptor beta chains drawn from one sample of a study of blood T cell repertoires in COVID-19. Only in-frame clones appear in the TCRdb table, and some are missing; sequencing was by immunoSEQ multiplex PCR. The sample carries a few hundred thousand clones, 88% recorded once. Sequencing was done on a sample of peripheral blood. These receptor sequences come from a woman in her 70s with COVID-19, enrolled during active disease. The CDR3 runs from the conserved cysteine through the conserved F or W. The D gene is left open where the match is weak. Size tells how often a clone was seen (once, few, many) or the class of an expanded clone, and some rows leave it out.

DNA,CDR3,J,V,size,D
TGTGCCAGCAGCCTAGGACAGGGGAACACTGAAGCTTTCTTT,CASSLGQGNTEAFF,TRBJ1-1,TRBV28,.,TRBD1
TGTGCCAGCAGAGACTACTCTGGGGCCAACGTCCTGACTTTC,CASRDYSGANVLTF,TRBJ2-6,TRBV28,.,.
TGCAGCGCGAAGGGACAGGAGAACACTGAAGCTTTCTTT,CSAKGQENTEAFF,TRBJ1-1,TRBV29-1,.,TRBD1
TGTGCCAGCAGCCAGCGGGGGGCCGGGCAGTACTTC,CASSQRGAGQYF,TRBJ2-7,TRBV5-5,.,TRBD2
TGTGCCAGCAGCAAAGAGACAGGGTCTGATGGGGCCAACGTCCTGACTTTC,CASSKETGSDGANVLTF,TRBJ2-6,TRBV7-3,.,TRBD1
TGTGCCAGCAGCTTTAGCGCACAGGGACCACCCTACAATGAGCAGTTCTTC,CASSFSAQGPPYNEQFF,TRBJ2-1,TRBV7-2,.,.
TGTGCCAGCAGCGAGCCTAGCAACACCGGGGAGCTGTTTTTT,CASSEPSNTGELFF,TRBJ2-2,TRBV9,.,.
TGTGCCAGCAGACGAGACCAAGGACAGCTAGAAGCTTTCTTT,CASRRDQGQLEAFF,TRBJ1-1,TRBV6-5,.,.
TGTGCCTGGAGTGGGTCGGGACAGGGGGCTGGAGAGCAGTACTTC,CAWSGSGQGAGEQYF,TRBJ2-7,TRBV30,.,TRBD1
TGTGCCAGTAGTGCGGGACAGGGGGTTGGCTACACCTTC,CASSAGQGVGYTF,TRBJ1-2,TRBV19,.,TRBD1
TGTGCCAGCAGCTTACTGAGACAAGAGACCCAGTACTTC,CASSLLRQETQYF,TRBJ2-5,TRBV11-1,.,.
TGCGCCAGCAGCTTGTTACTAGCGGGAGACATAGATACGCAGTATTTT,CASSLLLAGDIDTQYF,TRBJ2-3,TRBV5-1,.,TRBD2
TGTGCCAGCAGTTCAGGGGGCAATCAGCCCCAGCATTTT,CASSSGGNQPQHF,TRBJ1-5,TRBV27,.,.
TGTGCCAGCAGCTTATATTATGGCCACGAGCAGTACTTC,CASSLYYGHEQYF,TRBJ2-7,TRBV11-3,.,.
TGTGCCAGCAGTTTACAGGGCAGGGTGGATCAGCCCCAGCATTTT,CASSLQGRVDQPQHF,TRBJ1-5,TRBV27,.,.
TGTGCCAGCAATGCCCCGGGGGGCGAAGATACGCAGTATTTT,CASNAPGGEDTQYF,TRBJ2-3,TRBV28,.,.
TGTGCCAGCTCACCTGACGGGTCTTTTATATACTACACCTTC,CASSPDGSFIYYTF,TRBJ1-2,TRBV18,.,.
TGTGCCAGCAGCCCAAACTACAATGAGCAGTTCTTC,CASSPNYNEQFF,TRBJ2-1,TRBV3-1/TRBV3-2,.,.
TGTGCCAGTAAGGAGACAGGGCCGGAAACCGGGGAGCTGTTTTTT,CASKETGPETGELFF,TRBJ2-2,TRBV19,.,TRBD1
TGTGCCGGAGGGACAGGGCGTAATTCACCCCTCCACTTT,CAGGTGRNSPLHF,TRBJ1-6,TRBV7-9,.,TRBD1
TGCGCCAGCAGCCAAGTCTGGGGGGATGAAAAACTGTTTTTT,CASSQVWGDEKLFF,TRBJ1-4,TRBV4-1,.,.
TGTGCCAGTAGGGGGGACAGGGAATGGGGCACAGATACGCAGTATTTT,CASRGDREWGTDTQYF,TRBJ2-3,TRBV19,.,TRBD1
TGTGCCTGGAGTTCCCCCGGACCAGGGTTCTACGAGCAGTACTTC,CAWSSPGPGFYEQYF,TRBJ2-7,TRBV30,few,.
TGTGCCAGCAGCCCGAACCAGGGGGCGCGAAACACCATATATTTT,CASSPNQGARNTIYF,TRBJ1-3,TRBV13,.,TRBD1
TGCGCCAGCAGCCAAGATCTGTTAGGGGGCGAGCAGTACTTC,CASSQDLLGGEQYF,TRBJ2-7,TRBV4-3,.,.
TGTGCCAGCCGCGGGCCTAACACCGGGGAGCTGTTTTTT,CASRGPNTGELFF,TRBJ2-2,TRBV12-3/TRBV12-4,.,.
TGCAGCGTTCCTGCCAGGGCACCTGATGAGCCCCAGCATTTT,CSVPARAPDEPQHF,TRBJ1-5,TRBV29-1,once,.
TGCGCCAGCAGCCAGGGAGGTTTTCAGCATGGCTACACCTTC,CASSQGGFQHGYTF,TRBJ1-2,TRBV4-1,few,.
TGTGCCAGCAGACTGCGGGGTCCCCTTAATCAGCCCCAGCATTTT,CASRLRGPLNQPQHF,TRBJ1-5,TRBV28,.,.
TGTGCCAGCAGTGAAGGTGGTGTGGCGGGGCAGAATACGCAGTATTTT,CASSEGGVAGQNTQYF,TRBJ2-3,TRBV6-4,.,.
TGTGCCAGCAGCTTAGCGGTGGCAGGGGACACCGGGGAGCTGTTTTTT,CASSLAVAGDTGELFF,TRBJ2-2,TRBV7-6,.,.
TGTGCCAGCAGTCTGACACTCGACCCAGCCCAGCATTTT,CASSLTLDPAQHF,TRBJ1-5,TRBV28,.,.
TGTGCCAGCAGCCCGACTAGCGGAGAAGGTGAGACCCAGTACTTC,CASSPTSGEGETQYF,TRBJ2-5,TRBV27,.,TRBD2
TGTGCCTGGAATAAGGTCAGGGGTACAGATACGCAGTATTTT,CAWNKVRGTDTQYF,TRBJ2-3,TRBV30,.,.
TGTGCCAGTAGTATGGTTATGCCGGGAGGAAACACCATATATTTT,CASSMVMPGGNTIYF,TRBJ1-3,TRBV19,.,.
TGTGCCAGCAGAGAGCGGGGAGAGGCTGAAGATACGCAGTATTTT,CASRERGEAEDTQYF,TRBJ2-3,TRBV2,.,TRBD2
TGTGCCAGCAGTTTGGTAGGGGTAAACACTGAAGCTTTCTTT,CASSLVGVNTEAFF,TRBJ1-1,TRBV6-5,.,.
TGTGCCATCAGTGAGTCAGGGCTAGCGGGGGCCTCTGGGGCCAACGTCCTGACTTTC,CAISESGLAGASGANVLTF,TRBJ2-6,TRBV10-3,.,TRBD2
TGTGCCAGCAGCTTGGTGTGGACAGGGGAGGGCTACACCTTC,CASSLVWTGEGYTF,TRBJ1-2,TRBV5-8,.,TRBD1
TGCGCCAGCAGCCAAGGAGTGGGGGGAATGGGGGATGAGCAGTTCTTC,CASSQGVGGMGDEQFF,TRBJ2-1,TRBV4-1,.,.
TGTGCCATCAGTGAAGCCAGGGACAATCAGCCCCAGCATTTT,CAISEARDNQPQHF,TRBJ1-5,TRBV10-3,.,.
TGTGCCACTTCCGGGACAGCTCAAGAGACCCAGTACTTC,CATSGTAQETQYF,TRBJ2-5,TRBV19,.,TRBD1
TGTGCCAGCAGTCGATACTGGACTGGAGCTAAGGGTGAAAAACTGTTTTTT,CASSRYWTGAKGEKLFF,TRBJ1-4,TRBV28,.,.
TGCGCCACACTCGGGGGACTAGCGGGAGATGAGCAGTACTTC,CATLGGLAGDEQYF,TRBJ2-7,TRBV10-1,few,TRBD2
TGTGCCAGCAGCCAAGACTCTTCTGTCGTTTACGAGCAGTACTTC,CASSQDSSVVYEQYF,TRBJ2-7,TRBV14,.,.
TGTGCCAGCAGCGTAGTGGGTCAGGGGTCCTACAATGAGCAGTTCTTC,CASSVVGQGSYNEQFF,TRBJ2-1,TRBV9,.,.
TGTGCCAGCAGAGGGGGCGTGGGACAGCCCCAGCATTTT,CASRGGVGQPQHF,TRBJ1-5,TRBV28,.,TRBD1
TGTGCCAGCAGTGAACTAGGGGGACAGGGCAATCAGCCCCAGCATTTT,CASSELGGQGNQPQHF,TRBJ1-5,TRBV2,.,TRBD1
TGTGCCAGCAGCCGGCAAGGGGGCCCCACTGGGGCCAACGTCCTGACTTTC,CASSRQGGPTGANVLTF,TRBJ2-6,TRBV5-6,once,TRBD1
TGCAGCGTTGAGACGGGCAGGGGAACTGATCAGCCCCAGCATTTT,CSVETGRGTDQPQHF,TRBJ1-5,TRBV29-1,.,.
TGCGCCAGCAGCCGGGACAGCAACTATGGCTACACCTTC,CASSRDSNYGYTF,TRBJ1-2,TRBV5-1,.,TRBD1
TGTGCCAGCAGGATCGGACAGCTAACCTACGAGCAGTACTTC,CASRIGQLTYEQYF,TRBJ2-7,TRBV6-6,.,.